The 26 T cell receptor beta chains presented below share a single source sample, sequenced in a study of T cells after yellow fever vaccination. Using its own MiXCR run on the 5' RACE reads, TCRdb lists one record per CDR3 protein. Of over 300,000 distinct CDR3 sequences detected, 3.6% appear once; the ten largest clones hold about a quarter. The specimen was PBMCs, collected on the day of the yellow fever booster vaccination. The receptor set was obtained from a man aged 18 to 29 who received the YFV17D yellow fever vaccine.

The table lists this clonotype with many counts. The rearrangement uses TRBV5-1 and TRBJ2-1; 10 bases line up with TRBD2. Germline CDR1 reads SGHRS; CDR2 reads YFSETQ. J was trimmed by 7 bases and V by 6 bases; bases with no gene match: 16. CDR3 length equals 17 residues. The CDR3 nucleotides read TGCGCCAGCACCGGAAGCGGGGGGGCGCCCATACAGAATGAGCAGTTCTTC. Translated, it gives CASTGSGGAPIQNEQFF.

This clonotype was recorded many times. The chain carries TRBV7-2 and TRBJ2-7; a possible D gene is TRBD1 (5 bases). Between the trimmed V and J ends, which lost 3 bases and 3 bases, there was a span of 9 bases. The germline V gene has CDR1 SGHTA and CDR2 FQGNSA. This CDR3 is 13 amino acids long. CDR3 loop: CASSLARDYEQYF. Written as DNA, the CDR3 is TGTGCCAGCAGCTTGGCCAGGGACTACGAGCAGTACTTC. The entire variable domain, with the rest obtained from reference TRBV7-2 and TRBJ2-7, is as follows: GAGVSQSPSNKVTEKGKDVELRCDPISGHTALYWYRQSLGQGLEFLIYFQGNSAPDKSGLPSDRFSAERTGGSVSTLTIQRTQQEDSAVYLCASSLARDYEQYFGPGTRLTVT.

The chain combines TRBV27 with TRBJ2-1, with 15 bases fitting TRBD2. This CDR3 spans 15 amino acids. The J segment lost 10 bases and the V segment lost 7 bases, leaving 8 bases of the junction unmatched. In germline, CDR1 is MNHEY, CDR2 SMNVEV (reference sequence). The CDR3 region is CASTSGLAGGREQFF. CDR3 sequence (DNA): TGTGCCAGCACGTCGGGACTAGCGGGGGGACGGGAGCAGTTCTTC.

This clonotype was counted ten times or more. The V call is TRBV7-6, the J call TRBJ2-7; 10 nucleotides align to TRBD1. This CDR3 region has 16 residues. V dropped 3 bases and J dropped 7; count of bases not matched to a gene: 12. The germline V gene has CDR1 SGHVS and CDR2 FNYEAQ. CDR3: CASSFFLARDRGEQYF. The CDR3 DNA reads TGTGCCAGCAGCTTTTTCCTCGCCCGGGACAGGGGAGAGCAGTACTTC. The full variable domain, with the rest looked up from reference TRBV7-6 and TRBJ2-7, is GAGVSQSPRYKVTKRGQDVALRCDPISGHVSLYWYRQALGQGPEFLTYFNYEAQQDKSGLPNDRFSAERPEGSISTLTIQRTEQRDSAMYRCASSFFLARDRGEQYFGPGTRLTVT.

The chain recombines TRBV24-1 with TRBJ2-1; 7 bases align to TRBD1. The CDR3 sequence is 15 residues long. Germline values: CDR1 KGHDR, CDR2 SFDVKD. With V trimmed by 4 bases and J by 1 base, 3 bases remained unmatched. The CDR3 DNA sequence: TGTGCCACCAGTGAACACAGGGGTTCCTACAATGAGCAGTTCTTC. Translating it yields CATSEHRGSYNEQFF.

The rearrangement links TRBV4-3 to TRBJ1-4; no reliable D call. The V end lost 4 bases, the J end lost 7 bases, and 19 bases lay between the germline ends. The CDR3 runs 16 residues. Germline CDR1 and CDR2: LGHNA and YSLEER. For the CDR3, the DNA is TGCGCCAGCAGCCTTCTAGCCTCCACCTCGGGTGAAAAACTGTTTTTT. This codes for CASSLLASTSGEKLFF.

This clonotype has a count of ten or more. The gene calls are TRBV6-2 or TRBV6-3 and TRBJ2-5; weak D call: TRBD1 (5 bases). The CDR3 sequence is 11 residues long. The V gene lost 8 bases and the J gene lost 7 bases, with 11 bases spanning the gap. Germline V gene data show CDR1 as MNHEY and CDR2 as SVGEGT. The CDR3 region has the DNA TGTGCCAGCGGGGCCTTCGGGACCCAGTACTTC. Its translation is CASGAFGTQYF.

The sample holds many counts of this clonotype. This chain connects TRBV7-6 to TRBJ2-5; D is unresolved. This CDR3 comprises 15 residues. Germline V CDR1 and CDR2: SGHVS, FNYEAQ. Trimming took 1 base from V and 4 from J, leaving 13 bases between them. The CDR3 DNA reads as TGTGCCAGCAGCTTAGGAAGGTTCACGGCAGAGACCCAGTACTTC. This sequence encodes CASSLGRFTAETQYF.

The V and J genes are TRBV12-3 or TRBV12-4 and TRBJ2-3; TRBD2 agrees at 12 bases. Losses at the gene ends were 6 bases for V and 4 bases for J; bases not matched to a gene: 5. The CDR3 has 15 residues. The CDR3 bases are TGTGCCAGCAGAACTAGCGGGGGGAACCCAGATACGCAGTATTTT. This sequence encodes CASRTSGGNPDTQYF.

The sample holds many counts of this clonotype. This chain connects TRBV7-2 to TRBJ1-5, with 12 bases fitting TRBD1. CDR1 SGHTA and CDR2 FQGNSA come from the germline V gene. The CDR3 extends over 16 amino acids. The V and J ends lost 5 bases and 3 bases, in that order; junction bases with no gene match: 5. CDR3 residues: CASSPRDRGPNQPQHF. DNA of the CDR3: TGTGCCAGCAGCCCCCGGGACAGGGGGCCCAATCAGCCCCAGCATTTT.

In this sample, this clonotype turned up many times. This rearrangement joins TRBV5-1 to TRBJ2-1; weak D call: TRBD2 (5 bases). The germline V gene encodes CDR1 SGHRS and CDR2 YFSETQ. The V and J ends lost 0 bases and 15 bases respectively, with 19 bases between them. This CDR3 is 14 amino acids long. CDR3 nucleotides: TGCGCCAGCAGCTTGGTATTTAGCGTCCAGCGCCGGTTCTTC. Translation gives CASSLVFSVQRRFF.

The chain recombines TRBV6-6 with TRBJ1-5; D gene ambiguous. The CDR3 is 13 amino acids. Germline lookup yields CDR1 MNHNY and CDR2 SVGAGI (reference sequence). The ends were cut back, 0 bases at V and 4 bases at J, with 4 bases in the middle. The CDR3 loop reads CASSYSQNQPQHF. DNA of the CDR3: TGTGCCAGCAGTTACTCGCAAAATCAGCCCCAGCATTTT.

This clonotype was counted only a few times. V usage is TRBV19 and J usage is TRBJ1-3, with D tentatively TRBD1 (6 bases). V gave up 6 bases and J gave up 4 bases, with 10 bases separating them. Germline-derived CDR1 and CDR2 are LNHDA and SQIVND (reference sequence). The CDR3 has 13 amino acids. The CDR3 bases are TGTGCCAGTAGCCAGGACAGAGGAAACACCATATATTTT. This encodes CASSQDRGNTIYF.

A few counts support this clonotype. The CDR3 sequence: CASSLQGVGYTF. In nucleotides, the CDR3 is TGTGCCAGCAGTTTACAGGGGGTAGGCTACACCTTC. This rearrangement joins TRBV12-3 or TRBV12-4 to TRBJ1-2, with 7 bases fitting TRBD1. The V segment lost 2 bases and the J segment 8 bases; nucleotides outside the gene matches: 2. This CDR3 has 12 amino acids.

This clonotype has a count of ten or more. The chain combines TRBV7-9 with TRBJ2-7; 14 bases agree with TRBD2. Losses at the gene ends were 5 bases for V and 3 bases for J; bases not matched to a gene: 3. The CDR3 length is 15 residues. The germline gives CDR1 SEHNR, CDR2 FQNEAQ (reference sequence). The CDR3 spells CASSPGTSGGYEQYV. In DNA form, the CDR3 reads TGTGCCAGCAGCCCGGGGACTAGCGGGGGCTACGAGCAGTACGTC.

This clonotype was observed many times. This chain joins TRBV4-1 and TRBJ2-7; tentatively, D is TRBD1 or TRBD2 (6 bases each). Trimming pared 0 bases from V and 2 bases from J, leaving 17 bases between. The CDR3 extends over 17 amino acids. Germline V CDR1 and CDR2: MGHRA, YSYEKL. CDR3: CASSQDIEGGFTYEQYF. The DNA for the CDR3 is TGCGCCAGCAGCCAAGATATTGAGGGGGGTTTCACCTACGAGCAGTACTTC.

Only a few counts were recorded for this clonotype. The chain carries TRBV5-4 and TRBJ2-1; 8 bases line up with TRBD2. J was trimmed by 2 bases and V by 4 bases; bases with no gene match: 2. The CDR3 totals 14 residues. Germline lookup yields CDR1 SGHNT and CDR2 YYREEE (reference sequence). For the CDR3, the DNA is TGTGCCAGCAGCCCGGGGGGGACCTACAATGAGCAGTTCTTC. Its protein is CASSPGGTYNEQFF.

The sample holds many counts of this clonotype. The chain combines TRBV9 with TRBJ2-1, with no clear D. CDR3 length: 11 amino acids. Trimming took off 0 bases at V and 8 bases at J, with 3 bases between the two ends. Germline lookup yields CDR1 SGDLS and CDR2 YYNGEE. CDR3 amino acids: CASSVGDEQFF. CDR3 nucleotides: TGTGCCAGCAGCGTAGGTGATGAGCAGTTCTTC.

This clonotype was detected ten times or more. J is TRBJ1-3 and V is TRBV7-2; 7 nucleotides match TRBD1. Germline V gives CDR1 SGHTA, CDR2 FQGNSA. The CDR3 covers 14 residues. The ends lost 6 bases at V and 4 bases at J; junction bases unmatched: 6. CDR3 amino acids: CASSPRGAGNTIYF. The CDR3 nucleotides are TGTGCCAGCAGTCCCAGGGGGGCCGGAAACACCATATATTTT.

At least ten counts were recorded for this clonotype. The V gene is TRBV20-1, the J gene TRBJ2-5, with D perhaps TRBD2 (7 bases). This CDR3 region has 13 residues. Trimming cost V 3 bases and J 5 bases, with 13 bases left between them. The germline CDR1 and CDR2 sequences are DFQATT and SNEGSKA (reference sequence). CDR3 loop: CSASSGGGETQYF. The CDR3 DNA reads as TGCAGTGCTAGTTCGGGGGGCGGGGAGACCCAGTACTTC.

This chain joins TRBV9 and TRBJ1-2; 9 nucleotides line up with TRBD1. The CDR3 totals 12 residues. After removal of 3 bases from V and 7 bases from J, the junction contained 1 base not matched to a gene. Germline values: CDR1 SGDLS, CDR2 YYNGEE. The CDR3 DNA reads TGTGCCAGCAGCGCACAGGGGGCTGGCTACACCTTC. It encodes CASSAQGAGYTF.

V is TRBV2 and J is TRBJ2-7; perhaps D is TRBD1 or TRBD2 (6 bases each). CDR1 is SNHLY and CDR2 is FYNNEI in the germline V gene. This CDR3 is built from 14 residues. V was cut by 7 bases and J by 3 bases, with 16 bases left in between. In DNA, the CDR3 is TGTGCCAGCAATCCAACGGGGGCCGACTACGAGCAGTACGTC. It yields the protein CASNPTGADYEQYV.

This clonotype was seen a few times. The V and J genes are TRBV20-1 and TRBJ2-3; no definite D call. The CDR3 contains 15 residues. V was cut by 4 bases and J by 3 bases, with 17 bases left in between. Germline V gives CDR1 DFQATT, CDR2 SNEGSKA (reference sequence). This CDR3 reads CSATSLDTRTDTQYF. In DNA form, the CDR3 reads TGCAGTGCTACCAGTTTGGATACAAGAACAGATACGCAGTATTTT.

This clonotype was counted ten times or more. V is TRBV10-2 and J is TRBJ2-5, with 7 bases aligning to TRBD2. The V and J ends lost 1 base and 4 bases, in that order; junction bases with no gene match: 12. The germline gives CDR1 WSHSY, CDR2 SAAADI. CDR3 length: 17 residues. CDR3 amino acids: CASSEFFGGFLPETQYF. CDR3 nucleotide sequence: TGCGCCAGCAGTGAGTTCTTCGGGGGGTTTCTCCCAGAGACCCAGTACTTC.

This clonotype was seen repeatedly, ten times or more. The chain carries TRBV5-4 and TRBJ2-7, with 9 nucleotides matching TRBD2. The length of the CDR3 is 14 residues. Germline V gene lookup returns CDR1 SGHNT and CDR2 YYREEE (reference sequence). Germline trimming cut 2 bases from V and 7 bases from J; bases unmatched to any gene: 7. The CDR3 loop reads CASSFGGGAGEQYV. CDR3 sequence (DNA): TGTGCCAGCAGCTTCGGCGGGGGGGCGGGAGAGCAGTACGTC.

Many counts were recorded for this clonotype. The chain joins TRBV6-2 or TRBV6-3 to TRBJ2-5; D not certain. The V end was cut by 2 bases, the J end by 2 bases, with 9 bases between. This CDR3 has 14 residues. Germline CDR1 is MNHEY and CDR2 is SVGEGT. CDR3 sequence reads: CASSYVAQQETQYF. The CDR3 coding sequence is TGTGCCAGCAGTTACGTAGCACAGCAAGAGACCCAGTACTTC.